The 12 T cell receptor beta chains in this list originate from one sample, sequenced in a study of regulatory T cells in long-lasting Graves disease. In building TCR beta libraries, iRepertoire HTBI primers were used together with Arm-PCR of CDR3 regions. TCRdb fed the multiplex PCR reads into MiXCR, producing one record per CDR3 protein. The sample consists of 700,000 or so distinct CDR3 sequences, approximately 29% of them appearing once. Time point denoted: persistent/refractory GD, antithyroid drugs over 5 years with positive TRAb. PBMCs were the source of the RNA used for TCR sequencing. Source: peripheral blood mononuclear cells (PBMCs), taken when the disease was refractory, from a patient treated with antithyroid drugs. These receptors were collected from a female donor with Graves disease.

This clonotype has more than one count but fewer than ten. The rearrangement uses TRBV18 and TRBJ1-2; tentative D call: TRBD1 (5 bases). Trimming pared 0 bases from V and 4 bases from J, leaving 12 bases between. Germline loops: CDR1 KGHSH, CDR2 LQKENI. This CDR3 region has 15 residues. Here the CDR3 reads CASSPPAGSRYGYTF. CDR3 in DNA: TGTGCCAGCTCACCACCCGCAGGGTCTCGCTATGGCTACACCTTC.

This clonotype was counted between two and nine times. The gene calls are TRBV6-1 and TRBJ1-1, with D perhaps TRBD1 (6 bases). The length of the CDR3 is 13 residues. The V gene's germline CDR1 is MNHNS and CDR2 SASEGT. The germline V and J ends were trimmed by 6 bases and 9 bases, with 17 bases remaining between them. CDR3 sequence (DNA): TGTGCCAGCAGCCCGGGACACCACACCCAAGCTTTCTTT. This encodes CASSPGHHTQAFF.

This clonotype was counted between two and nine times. The DNA for the CDR3 is TGTGCCAGCAGTTTATTAACAGGGGATGAGGAAAAACTGTTTTTT. Amino acid sequence: CASSLLTGDEEKLFF. V gene TRBV12-3 or TRBV12-4 combines with J gene TRBJ1-4, with TRBD1 matching over 7 bases. The junction had 8 bases not matched to a gene; V was cut back by 2 bases and J by 8 bases. The CDR3 totals 15 residues.

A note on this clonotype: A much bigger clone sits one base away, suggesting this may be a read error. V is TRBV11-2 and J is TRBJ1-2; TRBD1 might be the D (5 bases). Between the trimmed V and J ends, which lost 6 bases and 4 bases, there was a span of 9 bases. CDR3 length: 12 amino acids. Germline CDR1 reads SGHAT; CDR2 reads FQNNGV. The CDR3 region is CASRDNSYGYTF. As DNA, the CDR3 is TGTGCCAGCAGGGACAACAGCTATGGCTACACCTTC.

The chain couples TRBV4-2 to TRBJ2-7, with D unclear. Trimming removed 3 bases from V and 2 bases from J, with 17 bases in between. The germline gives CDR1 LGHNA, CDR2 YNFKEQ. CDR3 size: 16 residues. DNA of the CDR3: TGTGCCAGCAGCCAGGCTCCCCCCGACCCGACCTACGAGCAGTACTTC. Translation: CASSQAPPDPTYEQYF.

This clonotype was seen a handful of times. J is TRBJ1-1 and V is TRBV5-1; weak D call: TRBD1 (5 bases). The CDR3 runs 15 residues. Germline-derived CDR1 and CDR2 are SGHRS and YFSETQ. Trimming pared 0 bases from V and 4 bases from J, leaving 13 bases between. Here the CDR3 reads CASSLVVRGSTEAFF. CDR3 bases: TGCGCCAGCAGCTTGGTGGTAAGGGGCAGCACTGAAGCTTTCTTT.

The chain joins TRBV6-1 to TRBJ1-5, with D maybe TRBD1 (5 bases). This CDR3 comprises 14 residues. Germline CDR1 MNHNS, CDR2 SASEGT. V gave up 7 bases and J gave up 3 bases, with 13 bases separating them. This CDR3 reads CASTIGGNNQPQHF. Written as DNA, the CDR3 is TGTGCCAGCACCATTGGGGGTAACAATCAGCCCCAGCATTTT.

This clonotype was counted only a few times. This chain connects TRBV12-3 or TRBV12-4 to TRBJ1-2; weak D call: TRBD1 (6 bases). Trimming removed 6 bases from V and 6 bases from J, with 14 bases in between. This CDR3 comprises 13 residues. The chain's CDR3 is CASSFTGGDGYTF. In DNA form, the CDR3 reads TGTGCCAGCAGCTTTACGGGGGGCGATGGCTACACCTTC.

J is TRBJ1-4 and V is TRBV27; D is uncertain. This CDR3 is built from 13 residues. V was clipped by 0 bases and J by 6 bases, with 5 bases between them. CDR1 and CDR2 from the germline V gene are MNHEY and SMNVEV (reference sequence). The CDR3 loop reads CASSLSKHEKLFF. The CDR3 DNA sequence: TGTGCCAGCAGTTTATCCAAACATGAAAAACTGTTTTTT. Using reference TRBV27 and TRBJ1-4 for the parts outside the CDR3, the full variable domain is EAQVTQNPRYLITVTGKKLTVTCSQNMNHEYMSWYRQDPGLGLRQIYYSMNVEVTDKGDVPEGYKVSRKEKRNFPLILESPSPNQTSLYFCASSLSKHEKLFFGSGTQLSVL.

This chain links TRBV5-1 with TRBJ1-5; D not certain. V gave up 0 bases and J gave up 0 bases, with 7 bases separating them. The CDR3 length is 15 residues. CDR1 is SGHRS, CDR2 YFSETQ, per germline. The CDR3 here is CASSLEGFSNQPQHF. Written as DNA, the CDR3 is TGCGCCAGCAGCTTGGAGGGTTTTAGCAATCAGCCCCAGCATTTT. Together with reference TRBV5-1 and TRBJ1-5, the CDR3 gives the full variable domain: KAGVTQTPRYLIKTRGQQVTLSCSPISGHRSVSWYQQTPGQGLQFLFEYFSETQRNKGNFPGRFSGRQFSNSRSEMNVSTLELGDSALYLCASSLEGFSNQPQHFGDGTRLSIL.

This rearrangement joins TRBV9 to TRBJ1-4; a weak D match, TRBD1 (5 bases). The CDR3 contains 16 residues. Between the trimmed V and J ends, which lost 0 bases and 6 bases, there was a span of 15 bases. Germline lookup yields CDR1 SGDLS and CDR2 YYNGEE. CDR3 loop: CASSVGPGPRDEKLFF. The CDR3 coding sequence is TGTGCCAGCAGCGTAGGTCCGGGGCCACGAGATGAAAAACTGTTTTTT. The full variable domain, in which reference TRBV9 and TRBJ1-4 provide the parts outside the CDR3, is DSGVTQTPKHLITATGQRVTLRCSPRSGDLSVYWYQQSLDQGLQFLIQYYNGEERAKGNILERFSAQQFPDLHSELNLSSLELGDSALYFCASSVGPGPRDEKLFFGSGTQLSVL.

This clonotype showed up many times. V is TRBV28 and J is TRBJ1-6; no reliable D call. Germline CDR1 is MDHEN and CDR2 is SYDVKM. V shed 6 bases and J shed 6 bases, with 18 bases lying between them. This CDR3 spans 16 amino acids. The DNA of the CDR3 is TGTGCCAGCAGACCGTCCCGGCAAAAGTTTAATTCACCCCTCCACTTT. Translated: CASRPSRQKFNSPLHF. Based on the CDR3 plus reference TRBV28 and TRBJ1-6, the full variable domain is DVKVTQSSRYLVKRTGEKVFLECVQDMDHENMFWYRQDPGLGLRLIYFSYDVKMKEKGDIPEGYSVSREKKERFSLILESASTNQTSMYLCASRPSRQKFNSPLHFGNGTRLTVT.